The T cell receptor beta chain described here comes from a study of memory CD4+ T cells and cytomegalovirus serostatus. Trimming cost V 6 bases and J 0 bases, with 5 bases left between them. The CDR3 runs 13 residues. Germline CDR1 and CDR2: SEHNR and FQNEAQ (reference sequence). The method was immunoSEQ multiplex PCR; TCRdb's version includes in-frame clones alone and lacks a portion of them. The data hold approximately 45,000 clones, with around three quarters observed a single time. The sort gate was single viable CD3+CD4+CD8-CD45RO+ cells for memory CD4+ T cells. CD4+ T cells were isolated by positive magnetic selection.

The gene calls are TRBV7-9 and TRBJ1-4; D is ambiguous. This sequence was found in an adult in good health and CMV-seronegative. Source material: memory CD4+ T cells from blood. CDR3 nucleotide sequence: TGTGCCAGCAGATGGGCAACTAATGAAAAACTGTTTTTT. Translation gives CASRWATNEKLFF. The full variable domain, rest sourced from reference TRBV7-9 and TRBJ1-4, is DTGVSQNPRHKITKRGQNVTFRCDPISEHNRLYWYRQTLGQGPEFLTYFQNEAQLEKSRLLSDRFSAERPKGSFSTLEIQRTEQGDSAMYLCASRWATNEKLFFGSGTQLSVL.